Listed here are 6 T cell receptor beta chains from one sample, sequenced in a study of graft-versus-host responses after intestinal transplantation. Profiled with immunoSEQ multiplex PCR; TCRdb holds only in-frame clones, not every one. Among 98,000 or so clones listed, around 86% were seen once. This specimen consisted of PBMCs, obtained 255 days after intestinal transplant. The source is a human patient who received an intestinal transplant, so some T cells may come from the graft donor.

The gene calls are TRBV6-1 and TRBJ1-1; D ambiguous. The V gene lost 7 bases and the J gene lost 1 base, with 7 bases spanning the gap. Germline CDR1 MNHNS, CDR2 SASEGT. This CDR3 is 12 amino acids long. The CDR3 reads CASTLANTEAFF. The CDR3 bases are TGTGCCAGCACACTGGCGAACACTGAAGCTTTCTTT.

The chain has TRBV7-6 and TRBJ1-5; no firm D call. CDR1 is SGHVS, CDR2 FNYEAQ, per germline. The V and J ends lost 2 bases and 6 bases respectively, with 5 bases between them. The CDR3 is 12 amino acids. The CDR3, as DNA: TGTGCCAGCAGCTTATGGCGTCAGCCCCAGCATTTT. Translating it yields CASSLWRQPQHF.

The V gene is TRBV7-9, the J gene TRBJ1-1; 11 bases align to TRBD1. CDR1 and CDR2 (germline): SEHNR, FQNEAQ (reference sequence). Germline trimming cut 5 bases from V and 5 bases from J; bases unmatched to any gene: 7. This CDR3 spans 15 amino acids. The CDR3 reads CASSGGDRGTTEAFF. The CDR3 DNA reads TGTGCCAGCAGCGGAGGGGACAGGGGGACAACTGAAGCTTTCTTT.

The rearrangement joins TRBV28 to TRBJ2-2; D is possibly TRBD1 (5 bases). The CDR3 loop spans 16 amino acids. Germline V gives CDR1 MDHEN, CDR2 SYDVKM. The germline V and J ends were trimmed by 3 bases and 6 bases, with 17 bases remaining between them. The CDR3 here is CASSFPTQGMAGELFF. The CDR3 DNA reads TGTGCCAGCAGTTTCCCCACCCAGGGTATGGCCGGGGAGCTGTTTTTT.

This clone was counted a single time. The V gene is TRBV10-3, the J gene TRBJ2-2, with 13 nucleotides matching TRBD2. The CDR3 runs 17 residues. CDR1 is ENHRY and CDR2 is SYGVKD in the germline V gene. V gave up 4 bases and J gave up 0 bases; unmatched junction bases: 2. The CDR3: CAISVTSGRANTGELFF. The CDR3 DNA sequence: TGTGCCATCAGTGTAACTAGCGGGAGGGCGAACACCGGGGAGCTGTTTTTT.

Note on this clone: Germline is not matched at one junction end, which may reflect a read error. The CDR3 is CASSAHGRLEQFF. DNA of the CDR3: TGTGCTAGCAGCGCCCACGGACGTCTCGAGCAGTTCTTC. The chain couples TRBV7-7 to TRBJ2-1; no definite D call. This CDR3 has 13 residues. CDR1 and CDR2 from the germline V gene are SSHAT and FNYEAQ (reference sequence).